The rows below give T cell receptor beta chains drawn from one sample of a study of B cell selection in AIRE deficiency. Sequencing used immunoSEQ multiplex PCR; TCRdb keeps in-frame clones, though not all of them. The top ten hold 0.89% of the sample, which has 18,000 or so clones, roughly 91% seen once. Sequenced material: CD4+CD25+ Tregs sorted from PBMCs. The origin of the receptors is a human donor in good health. The CDR3 runs from the conserved cysteine through the conserved F or W. A D gene is named only where the DNA matches it firmly.

>TRBV10-3|TRBD1|TRBJ1-3
CAIKRTGAGNTIYF
TGTGCCATCAAAAGGACAGGGGCCGGAAACACCATATATTTT
>TRBV28|TRBD2|TRBJ2-7
CASSLFTSGTAYEQYF
TGTGCCAGCAGTCTCTTCACTAGCGGGACCGCCTACGAGCAGTACTTC
>TRBV5-8|TRBD2|TRBJ2-1
CASSLLAGASSYNEQFF
TGTGCCAGCAGCTTACTAGCGGGGGCAAGCTCCTACAATGAGCAGTTCTTC
>TRBV5-1|TRBD1|TRBJ2-5
CASSGGTGRETQYF
TGCGCCAGCAGCGGGGGGACAGGAAGGGAGACCCAGTACTTC
>TRBV7-9|TRBD2|TRBJ2-1
CASSGGGREGRYNEQFF
TGTGCCAGCAGCGGAGGGGGGCGGGAGGGCCGTTACAATGAGCAGTTCTTC
>TRBV28|TRBD1|TRBJ1-5
CASSSQGGRNQPQHF
TGTGCCAGCAGTTCACAGGGGGGTCGCAATCAGCCCCAGCATTTT
>TRBV5-1|TRBD1|TRBJ1-1
CASSWRTGGNTEAFF
TGCGCCAGCAGCTGGAGGACAGGGGGGAACACTGAAGCTTTCTTT
>TRBV15|-|TRBJ2-2
CATSRDGRTGELFF
TGTGCCACCAGCAGAGATGGAAGGACCGGGGAGCTGTTTTTT
>TRBV21-1|-|TRBJ1-3
CATPGGFSGNTIYF
TGTGCCACCCCCGGAGGGTTCTCTGGAAACACCATATATTTT
>TRBV28|-|TRBJ1-1
CASRLINEAFF
TGTGCCAGCAGGTTGATTAATGAAGCTTTCTTT
>TRBV6-1|-|TRBJ1-2
CASSEDSRSYGYTF
TGTGCCAGCAGTGAAGATTCTAGGTCCTATGGCTACACCTTC
>TRBV7-2|TRBD1|TRBJ2-7
CASSRDRTAQYF
TGTGCCAGCAGCCGGGACAGGACGGCGCAGTACTTC
>TRBV5-4|-|TRBJ1-1
CASSGAEVGGVDTEAFF
TGTGCCAGCAGCGGAGCCGAGGTAGGGGGGGTAGACACTGAAGCTTTCTTT
>TRBV4-1|TRBD1|TRBJ1-2
CASSHPRGGTGTYGYTF
TGCGCCAGCAGCCATCCCAGAGGGGGCACAGGGACCTATGGCTACACCTTC
>TRBV5-6|-|TRBJ2-1
CASSLAGRPSYNEQFF
TGTGCCAGCAGCTTGGCCGGCAGACCCTCCTACAATGAGCAGTTCTTC
>TRBV7-3|TRBD2|TRBJ2-3
CASSPGLAGDTQYF
TGTGCCAGCAGCCCCGGACTAGCGGGGGATACGCAGTATTTT